The 29 T cell receptor beta chains below come from one sample, sequenced in a study of metastatic and nonmetastatic thyroid tumors. Before thyroid surgery, none of the patients had received any treatment. Using MiXCR, TCRdb reanalyzed the PCR reads. The data hold roughly 22,000 clones, with 36% observed a single time. The sample taken for sequencing was blood. The receptors shown here come from a male donor with papillary thyroid cancer or a benign thyroid nodule (not recorded which). Some clones in this sample may be carry-over from other donors' samples.

The genes are TRBV20-1 and TRBJ2-7, with D hard to call. Germline assignment: CDR1 DFQATT and CDR2 SNEGSKA (reference sequence). V lost 3 bases to trimming and J lost 3 bases, with 9 bases between them. This CDR3 region has 12 residues. The CDR3, as DNA: TGCAGTGCTAGTTTCGCCGGCTACGAGCAGTACTTC. This translates into CSASFAGYEQYF.

This clone was seen many times. The rearrangement joins TRBV7-2 to TRBJ2-7; no firm D call. Trimming pared 1 base from V and 0 bases from J, leaving 7 bases between. The CDR3 sequence is 14 residues long. CDR1 SGHTA and CDR2 FQGNSA come from the germline V gene. CDR3 amino acids: CASSLGLNSYEQYF. The CDR3 DNA reads TGTGCCAGCAGCTTAGGCCTTAACTCCTACGAGCAGTACTTC.

This chain links TRBV11-2 with TRBJ2-3; no clear D gene. The CDR3 runs 14 residues. V lost 2 bases, J lost 1 base, and 7 bases lay in between. Germline-derived CDR1 and CDR2 are SGHAT and FQNNGV. CDR3 amino acids: CASSLNPGTDTQYF. The CDR3 DNA is TGTGCCAGCAGCTTAAATCCTGGCACAGATACGCAGTATTTT. Based on the CDR3 plus reference TRBV11-2 and TRBJ2-3, the full variable domain is EAGVAQSPRYKIIEKRQSVAFWCNPISGHATLYWYQQILGQGPKLLIQFQNNGVVDDSQLPKDRFSAERLKGVDSTLKIQPAKLEDSAVYLCASSLNPGTDTQYFGPGTRLTVL.

This clone was counted at least ten times. The chain joins TRBV7-9 to TRBJ1-5; D remains unclear. CDR1 and CDR2 from the germline V gene are SEHNR and FQNEAQ (reference sequence). Trimming shortened V by 4 bases and J by 4 bases, and 8 bases separated the two germline ends. The CDR3 has 13 residues. The chain's CDR3 is CASSSGTNQPQHF. Here the CDR3 DNA reads TGTGCCAGCAGCTCCGGAACAAATCAGCCCCAGCATTTT.

This clone was counted ten times or more. The chain uses TRBV2 and TRBJ2-3; 16 nucleotides line up with TRBD2. Germline V gives CDR1 SNHLY, CDR2 FYNNEI. This CDR3 is built from 17 residues. V lost 8 bases to trimming and J lost 3 bases; unmatched junction nucleotides: 8. The CDR3 nucleotides read TGTGCCAGCTATGGGACTAGCGGGAGGGGGGGGACAGATACGCAGTATTTT. Its translation: CASYGTSGRGGTDTQYF.

This clone has just a few counts. V gene TRBV12-5 combines with J gene TRBJ2-7; no clear D. The V end lost 2 bases, the J end lost 3 bases, and 5 bases lay between the germline ends. Germline V gene sequence: CDR1 LGHNT, CDR2 FRNRAP. The CDR3 loop spans 12 amino acids. This CDR3 reads CASGLMSYEQYF. As DNA, the CDR3 is TGTGCTAGTGGTTTGATGAGCTACGAGCAGTACTTC.

The rearrangement joins TRBV20-1 to TRBJ2-7; 13 bases are a match to TRBD2. CDR1 and CDR2 (germline): DFQATT, SNEGSKA (reference sequence). With V trimmed by 0 bases and J by 4 bases, 3 bases remained unmatched. CDR3 size: 15 residues. The CDR3 loop reads CSAREGLAGRYEQYF. CDR3 bases: TGCAGTGCTAGAGAGGGACTAGCGGGACGGTACGAGCAGTACTTC.

J is TRBJ1-2 and V is TRBV20-1; the match to TRBD1 covers 7 bases. Trimming took 0 bases from V and 8 from J; bases not matched to a gene: 9. The CDR3 covers 14 residues. Per the germline V gene, CDR1 is DFQATT and CDR2 is SNEGSKA (reference sequence). CDR3 region: CSARDPDRPGGYTF. In DNA form, the CDR3 reads TGCAGTGCTAGAGACCCGGACAGGCCCGGCGGCTACACCTTC.

This clone was detected ten times or more. J is TRBJ2-7 and V is TRBV10-3, with 9 bases that match TRBD1. Trimming cost V 7 bases and J 5 bases; bases outside gene matches: 9. Germline V gene lookup returns CDR1 ENHRY and CDR2 SYGVKD. The CDR3 length is 14 residues. The CDR3 nucleotides are TGTGCCATCAACGCTGGGACAGGGCTCCACGAGCAGTACTTC. Amino acids: CAINAGTGLHEQYF.

This clone ranks as medium-sized. The V and J genes are TRBV20-1 and TRBJ1-6, with D possibly TRBD1 on 6 matching bases. The CDR3 length is 15 residues. Germline CDR1 and CDR2: DFQATT and SNEGSKA (reference sequence). Trimming took off 0 bases at V and 3 bases at J, with 9 bases between the two ends. CDR3 coding DNA: TGCAGTGCTAGAGAGGGGGCTCTCTATAATTCACCCCTCCACTTT. Protein product: CSAREGALYNSPLHF.

The table lists this clone with a few counts. This chain uses TRBV9 with TRBJ2-1; no clear D. V was trimmed by 0 bases and J by 9 bases, leaving 13 bases between them. Germline V gene sequence: CDR1 SGDLS, CDR2 YYNGEE. The CDR3 is made up of 14 amino acids. The CDR3 loop reads CASSVDLGEAEQFF. DNA for the CDR3: TGTGCCAGCAGCGTAGATCTAGGAGAAGCTGAGCAGTTCTTC.

This clone was detected a few times. This chain joins TRBV27 and TRBJ2-1; TRBD2 is a possible D gene (6 bases). Germline CDR1 and CDR2: MNHEY and SMNVEV (reference sequence). There are 15 residues in the CDR3. Between the trimmed V and J ends, which lost 4 bases and 4 bases, there was a span of 14 bases. DNA for the CDR3: TGTGCCAGCAGTTGGTCTCCCGGGGGTTACAATGAGCAGTTCTTC. Translating gives CASSWSPGGYNEQFF.

This clone was observed at least ten times. Given a much more abundant clone one base away, this may be a read error. This CDR3 fails to terminate in the conserved phenylalanine or tryptophan, so it likely reflects a read error. The chain combines TRBV11-1 with TRBJ2-3; possibly TRBD1 for D (6 bases). V lost 5 bases and J 2 bases, leaving 14 bases between the germline ends. Germline loops: CDR1 SGHAT, CDR2 FQDESV (reference sequence). The CDR3 extends over 15 amino acids. As DNA, the CDR3 is TGTGCCAGCAGCCACCCACAGGGAGTCACAGATACGCAGTATTCT. This codes for CASSHPQGVTDTQYS.

A few counts support this clone. The V call is TRBV27, the J call TRBJ2-1; maybe TRBD2 (5 bases). CDR1 MNHEY and CDR2 SMNVEV come from the germline V gene (reference sequence). V dropped 3 bases and J dropped 0 bases, with 9 bases sitting between them. The CDR3 length is 15 residues. CDR3 residues: CASSLTRGSYNEQFF. The CDR3 nucleotides are TGTGCCAGCAGTTTGACCCGGGGCTCCTACAATGAGCAGTTCTTC.

This clone is labeled medium-sized. The chain links TRBV4-3 to TRBJ2-7, with D hard to call. V was clipped by 4 bases and J by 0 bases, with 13 bases between them. The CDR3 has 15 residues. Per germline, CDR1 LGHNA and CDR2 YSLEER. Here the CDR3 DNA reads TGCGCCAGCAGCCTAGAGACATCCAGCTCCTACGAGCAGTACTTC. Translated: CASSLETSSSYEQYF.

The table lists this clone with many counts. This is likely a read error, given that the CDR3 carries no conserved phenylalanine or tryptophan at its end. V and J are TRBV10-2 and TRBJ1-5; D uncertain. CDR1 and CDR2 (germline): WSHSY, SAAADI. The CDR3 has 13 amino acids. In DNA, the CDR3 is TGCGTCAGCAGTGAGCCGGGTCTGAAGCCCCAGCATTCT. Amino acid sequence: CVSSEPGLKPQHS.

The rearrangement links TRBV3-1 to TRBJ2-5, with 7 bases lining up with TRBD2. Losses at the gene ends were 8 bases for V and 2 bases for J; bases not matched to a gene: 17. Per germline, CDR1 LGHDT and CDR2 YNNKEL (reference sequence). The CDR3 has 17 amino acids. CDR3 region: CASGPHPGTTVQETQYF. CDR3 in DNA: TGTGCCAGCGGACCTCACCCAGGGACTACAGTTCAAGAGACCCAGTACTTC.

This chain links TRBV3-1 with TRBJ2-7; tentatively, D is TRBD2 (6 bases). CDR1 and CDR2 from the germline V gene are LGHDT and YNNKEL (reference sequence). V lost 2 bases and J lost 6, with 20 bases in between. This CDR3 is 16 amino acids long. CDR3 amino acids: CASSQSAGHSVIEQYF. CDR3 bases: TGTGCCAGCAGCCAAAGTGCGGGGCATTCAGTTATCGAGCAGTACTTC.

The chain joins TRBV7-2 to TRBJ1-2, with a weak D call TRBD1 (6 bases). The V gene lost 3 bases and the J gene lost 7 bases, with 12 bases spanning the gap. The CDR3 spans 13 residues. CDR1 SGHTA and CDR2 FQGNSA come from the germline V gene. As DNA, the CDR3 is TGTGCCAGCAGCTTCGGAACAGGGACTGGCTACACCTTC. It specifies CASSFGTGTGYTF.

The genes are TRBV4-2 and TRBJ2-7, with 7 bases identical to TRBD1. After removal of 1 base from V and 3 bases from J, the junction contained 9 bases not matched to a gene. CDR1 LGHNA and CDR2 YNFKEQ come from the germline V gene. This CDR3 comprises 16 residues. CDR3 sequence reads: CASSQGDRDPFYEQYF. The CDR3 bases are TGTGCCAGCAGCCAAGGAGACAGGGACCCCTTCTACGAGCAGTACTTC.

This clone counts as medium-sized. This rearrangement joins TRBV6-1 to TRBJ1-1, with 7 bases aligning to TRBD1. There are 15 residues in the CDR3. Per germline, CDR1 MNHNS and CDR2 SASEGT. J gave up 1 base and V 5 bases, and 7 bases lay outside the gene matches. The CDR3 is CASSSPRQGNTEAFF. The CDR3 DNA sequence: TGTGCCAGCAGTTCCCCCCGACAGGGGAACACTGAAGCTTTCTTT.

This chain joins TRBV6-1 and TRBJ2-4; D is possibly TRBD2 (6 bases). The CDR3 sequence is 13 residues long. Deletions cut 7 bases from V and 8 bases from J, with 15 bases between. CDR1 and CDR2 (germline): MNHNS, SASEGT. CDR3 sequence reads: CASKWVTGDIQYF. The CDR3 DNA sequence: TGTGCCAGCAAGTGGGTAACGGGGGACATTCAGTACTTC.

This clone was observed a handful of times. V usage is TRBV27 and J usage is TRBJ2-1, with 12 nucleotides matching TRBD2. The V and J ends lost 3 bases and 7 bases, in that order; junction bases with no gene match: 1. The CDR3 is 14 amino acids. Germline V gene sequence: CDR1 MNHEY, CDR2 SMNVEV (reference sequence). The CDR3 DNA reads TGTGCCAGCAGTTTGACTAGCGGGAGTAATGAGCAGTTCTTC. Translating gives CASSLTSGSNEQFF.

By sample share, this clone is medium-sized. The chain joins TRBV6-6 to TRBJ1-5; D is unresolved. This CDR3 comprises 16 residues. V was trimmed by 2 bases and J by 0 bases, leaving 11 bases between them. The germline CDR1 and CDR2 sequences are MNHNY and SVGAGI (reference sequence). Here the CDR3 DNA reads TGTGCCAGCAGTTACCTGGACGGGAATAGCAATCAGCCCCAGCATTTT. Protein sequence: CASSYLDGNSNQPQHF.

The table lists this clone with many counts. A read error may explain this, as a much larger clone is one base away. A read error is likely, as this CDR3 ends without the conserved phenylalanine or tryptophan. The rearrangement uses TRBV28 and TRBJ2-1; 7 positions match TRBD2. V was clipped by 1 base and J by 5 bases; unmatched bases: 14. CDR3 length equals 18 residues. Germline V gene sequence: CDR1 MDHEN, CDR2 SYDVKM. CDR3 DNA: TGTGCCAGCAGTTTATTGGGGGAGGGCCTGTTTTACAACAATGAGCAGTTCGTC. Translating gives CASSLLGEGLFYNNEQFV.

This clone has ten or more counts. The rearrangement joins TRBV28 to TRBJ2-7; D unresolved. Germline CDR1 MDHEN, CDR2 SYDVKM. The CDR3 spans 12 residues. V lost 4 bases and J 3 bases, leaving 7 bases between the germline ends. In nucleotides, the CDR3 is TGTGCCAGCAGTTCAAACTACTACGAGCAGTACTTC. It codes for CASSSNYYEQYF.

This clone was seen more than once but under ten times. This chain joins TRBV28 and TRBJ2-1; TRBD2 is a possible D gene (5 bases). The CDR3 has 15 amino acids. Germline V gives CDR1 MDHEN, CDR2 SYDVKM. V was cut by 7 bases and J by 10 bases, with 23 bases left in between. CDR3 residues: CASTILSEDSSEQFF. The CDR3 bases are TGTGCCAGCACCATACTATCAGAGGACTCATCAGAGCAGTTCTTC.

The sample holds one count of this clone. This sequence joins TRBV18 and TRBJ2-7, with 7 bases identical to TRBD2. Trimming at V came to 1 base and at J to 0 bases, leaving 9 bases not matched to a gene. The CDR3 spans 17 residues. Germline V gene sequence: CDR1 KGHSH, CDR2 LQKENI. DNA for the CDR3: TGTGCCAGCTCACCACGGAGGGGAGGGCAAGGCTCCTACGAGCAGTACTTC. Translating gives CASSPRRGGQGSYEQYF.

The CDR3 coding sequence is TGTGCCAGCTCACCGCCGAACTCAGGAGACGAGCAGTACTTC. Its translation is CASSPPNSGDEQYF. The V call is TRBV18, the J call TRBJ2-7, with D unclear. Between the trimmed V and J ends, which lost 3 bases and 5 bases, there was a span of 14 bases. This CDR3 region has 14 residues. The V gene's germline CDR1 is KGHSH and CDR2 LQKENI.